This T cell receptor (beta chain) emerged from a study of T-cell reconstitution after alpha-beta-depleted transplantation in children. From germline, CDR1 is SGHAT and CDR2 FQNNGV. This CDR3 comprises 13 residues. With 4 bases removed from V and 12 bases from J, the gap between germline ends came to 16 bases. The library targeted TCRbeta and was prepared with unique molecular identifiers. TCRdb re-called the PCR reads through MiXCR, storing one row per CDR3 protein. The sample records about 540,000 distinct CDR3 sequences, about 16% being singletons. The chain carries TRBV11-2 and TRBJ2-1; D is unresolved. The source was PBMCs from the stem cell graft donor, collected from the stem cell graft. The clonotype comes from a human donor who donated a stem cell graft to a child with acute lymphoblastic leukemia. The DNA of the CDR3 is TGTGCCAGCAGCTCCCTATATACCCAAGGGCAGTTCTTC. Translation: CASSSLYTQGQFF.